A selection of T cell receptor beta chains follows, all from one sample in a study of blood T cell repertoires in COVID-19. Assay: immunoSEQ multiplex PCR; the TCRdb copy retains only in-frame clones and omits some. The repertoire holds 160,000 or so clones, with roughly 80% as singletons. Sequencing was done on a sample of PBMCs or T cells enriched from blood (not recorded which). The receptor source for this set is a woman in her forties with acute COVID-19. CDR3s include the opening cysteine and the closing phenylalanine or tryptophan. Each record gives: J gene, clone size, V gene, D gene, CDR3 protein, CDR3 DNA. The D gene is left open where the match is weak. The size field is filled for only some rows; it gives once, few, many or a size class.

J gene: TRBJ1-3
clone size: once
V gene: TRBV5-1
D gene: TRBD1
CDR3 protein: CASTTGGSGNTIYF
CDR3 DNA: TGCGCCAGCACCACAGGGGGCTCTGGAAACACCATATATTTT

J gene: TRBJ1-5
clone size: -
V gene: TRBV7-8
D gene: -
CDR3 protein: CASSFMTGYSNQPQHF
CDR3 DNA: TGTGCCAGCAGCTTCATGACAGGATATAGCAATCAGCCCCAGCATTTT

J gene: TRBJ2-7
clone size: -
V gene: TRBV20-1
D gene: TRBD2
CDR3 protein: CSASGPLAGDYEQYF
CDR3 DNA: TGCAGTGCTAGTGGCCCGCTAGCGGGAGACTACGAGCAGTACTTC

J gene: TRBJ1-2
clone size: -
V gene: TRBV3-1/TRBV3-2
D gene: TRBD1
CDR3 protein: CASSQRSGQGARGYTF
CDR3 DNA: TGTGCCAGCAGCCAAAGGTCGGGACAGGGGGCTCGCGGCTACACCTTC

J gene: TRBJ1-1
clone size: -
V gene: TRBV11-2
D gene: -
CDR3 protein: CASSLVPDTEAFF
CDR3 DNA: TGTGCCAGCAGCTTAGTGCCGGACACTGAAGCTTTCTTT

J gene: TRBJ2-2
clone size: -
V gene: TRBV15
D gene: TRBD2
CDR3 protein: CATSRDREAGELFF
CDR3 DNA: TGTGCCACCAGCAGAGATCGGGAGGCCGGGGAGCTGTTTTTT

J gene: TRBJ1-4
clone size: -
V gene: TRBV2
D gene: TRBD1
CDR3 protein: CASSETIGTGWEKLFF
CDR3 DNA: TGTGCCAGCAGTGAAACTATCGGGACAGGATGGGAAAAACTGTTTTTT

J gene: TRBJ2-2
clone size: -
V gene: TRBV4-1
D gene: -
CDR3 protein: CASSQVGRSANTGELFF
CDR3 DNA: TGCGCCAGCAGCCAAGTGGGGCGGAGCGCGAACACCGGGGAGCTGTTTTTT

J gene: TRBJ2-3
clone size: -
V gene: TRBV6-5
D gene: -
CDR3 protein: CASRAQGRADTQYF
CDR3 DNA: TGTGCCAGCAGGGCGCAGGGAAGGGCAGATACGCAGTATTTT

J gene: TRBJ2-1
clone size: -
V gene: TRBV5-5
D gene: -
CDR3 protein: CASSLLAVSYNEQFF
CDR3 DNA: TGTGCCAGCAGCTTGCTGGCGGTCTCCTACAATGAGCAGTTCTTC

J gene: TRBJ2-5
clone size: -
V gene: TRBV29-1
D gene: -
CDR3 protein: CSVSGRGETQYF
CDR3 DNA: TGCAGCGTTTCGGGGCGGGGAGAGACCCAGTACTTC

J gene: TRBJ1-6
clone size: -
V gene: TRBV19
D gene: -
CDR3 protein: CASSWREDNSPLHF
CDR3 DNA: TGTGCCAGTAGCTGGCGGGAAGATAATTCACCCCTCCACTTT

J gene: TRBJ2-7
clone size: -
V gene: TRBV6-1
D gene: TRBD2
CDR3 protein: CASSERERSYEQYF
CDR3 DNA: TGTGCCAGCAGTGAGCGGGAGAGGTCCTACGAGCAGTACTTC

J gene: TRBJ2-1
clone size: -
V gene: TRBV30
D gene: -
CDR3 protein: CAWSVRENEQFF
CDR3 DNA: TGTGCCTGGAGTGTACGGGAGAATGAGCAGTTCTTC

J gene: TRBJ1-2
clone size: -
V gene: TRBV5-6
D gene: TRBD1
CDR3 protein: CASSLDRGRGYTF
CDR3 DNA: TGTGCCAGCAGCTTGGACAGGGGAAGGGGCTACACCTTC

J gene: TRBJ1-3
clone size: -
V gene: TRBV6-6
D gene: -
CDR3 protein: CASSLPGASGNTIYF
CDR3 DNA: TGTGCCAGCAGTTTGCCAGGGGCCTCTGGAAACACCATATATTTT

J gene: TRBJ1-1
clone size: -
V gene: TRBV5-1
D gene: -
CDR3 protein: CASSPDSQNEAFF
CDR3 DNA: TGCGCCAGCAGCCCGGACAGCCAAAATGAAGCTTTCTTT

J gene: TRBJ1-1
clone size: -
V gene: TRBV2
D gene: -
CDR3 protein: CASNPGGGNTEAFF
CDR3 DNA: TGTGCCAGCAACCCTGGGGGCGGGAACACTGAAGCTTTCTTT

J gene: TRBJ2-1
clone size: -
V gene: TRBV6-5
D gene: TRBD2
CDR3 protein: CASTKLAGVVNEQFF
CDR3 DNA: TGTGCCAGCACGAAACTAGCGGGAGTCGTCAATGAGCAGTTCTTC

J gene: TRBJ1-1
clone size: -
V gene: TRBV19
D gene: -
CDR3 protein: CASSTLSIDTEAFF
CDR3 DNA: TGTGCCAGTAGTACCCTCTCTATTGACACTGAAGCTTTCTTT

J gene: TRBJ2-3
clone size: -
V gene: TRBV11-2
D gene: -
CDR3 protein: CASSPWEGAAGYTDTQYF
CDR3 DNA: TGTGCCAGCAGCCCATGGGAAGGAGCGGCTGGTTACACAGATACGCAGTATTTT

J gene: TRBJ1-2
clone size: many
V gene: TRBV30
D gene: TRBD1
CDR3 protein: CASKSGTGFGYGYTF
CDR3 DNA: TGTGCCTCCAAATCTGGGACAGGGTTTGGCTATGGCTACACCTTC

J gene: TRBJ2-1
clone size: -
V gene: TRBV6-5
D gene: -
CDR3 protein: CASSNREYNEQFF
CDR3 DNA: TGTGCCAGCAGCAACAGGGAATACAATGAGCAGTTCTTC

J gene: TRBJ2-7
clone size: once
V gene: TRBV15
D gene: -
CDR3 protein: CATSTGTSYEQYF
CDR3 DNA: TGTGCCACTTCGACAGGTACGTCCTACGAGCAGTACTTC